These T cell receptor beta chains were read from a single sample in a study of spatial heterogeneity in lung cancer. TCRdb processed the 5' RACE reads anew with MiXCR; each CDR3 protein has one entry. This sample has over 25,000 distinct CDR3 sequences, with more than 5.5% found just once. The sample in question was lung tumor tissue, obtained at surgery. These receptors were collected from a male donor with early-stage non-small cell lung cancer. The CDR3 runs from the conserved cysteine through the conserved F or W. A D gene is named only where the DNA matches it firmly. Expanded clones get a size class; other rows say once, few or many, or leave the size out.

many	TRBV4-3	TRBJ2-3	-	TGCGCCAGCAGCCAAGACAAAGGGACAGATACGCAGTATTTT	CASSQDKGTDTQYF
many	TRBV11-3	TRBJ1-4	TRBD1	TGTGCCAGCAGCTTGTTTAGGGACAGGGAGTCCAGGAAGGAAAAACTGTTTTTT	CASSLFRDRESRKEKLFF
few	TRBV9	TRBJ2-1	-	TGTGCCAGCAGCCGGAGCCGGACAACCTACAATGAGCAGTTCTTC	CASSRSRTTYNEQFF
many	TRBV5-1	TRBJ2-4	TRBD2	TGCGCCAGCAGCTTCGGGGGGGACATTCAGTACTTC	CASSFGGDIQYF
many	TRBV4-1	TRBJ2-5	TRBD1	TGCGCCAGCAGCCAAGCAGGGGGTCCCCAGTACTTC	CASSQAGGPQYF
many	TRBV9	TRBJ1-6	-	TGTGCCAGCAGCAGAGACAGGTTGTCACCCCTCCACTTT	CASSRDRLSPLHF
medium-sized	TRBV7-9	TRBJ2-2	TRBD2	TGTGCCAGCTCGGGGGGGAGCACCGGGGAGCTGTTTTTT	CASSGGSTGELFF
many	TRBV6-6	TRBJ2-5	TRBD1	TGTGCCAGCAGCTCGGACAGGGAAGGAGAGACCCAGTACTTC	CASSSDREGETQYF
many	TRBV2	TRBJ1-2	-	TGTGCCAGCAGTGAAAGCTACGGCCCCGAGACCCGTGGCTTAAGCTACACCTTC	CASSESYGPETRGLSYTF
few	TRBV11-1	TRBJ2-5	-	TGTGCCAGCAGCCCGCGCAGGGAGACCCAGTACTTC	CASSPRRETQYF
-	TRBV11-3	TRBJ2-1	-	TGTGCCAGCAGCTTAGATAGCGGGACAGTGACGGGGGCTCGGAATGAGCAGTTCTTC	CASSLDSGTVTGARNEQFF
many	TRBV14	TRBJ2-3	TRBD1	TGTGCCAGCAGCCAACGGGGCAGGGGGCCAGATACGCAGTATTTT	CASSQRGRGPDTQYF
-	TRBV10-2	TRBJ1-2	-	TGCGCCAGCAGTGAGCGGGGCAGGGGTGGCTACACCTTC	CASSERGRGGYTF
-	TRBV11-2	TRBJ2-5	TRBD2	TGTGCCAGCAGCTTTAGCGGGGGGCCGGCAGAGACCCAGTACTTC	CASSFSGGPAETQYF
few	TRBV5-1	TRBJ2-1	-	TGCGCCAGCAGCTTGCTTGAACTCCCTCCGTATGAGCAGTTCTTC	CASSLLELPPYEQFF
few	TRBV10-1	TRBJ2-2	-	TGCGCCAGCAGTGAGATTGGAACTCCCGCGAACACCGGGGAGCTGTTTTTT	CASSEIGTPANTGELFF
-	TRBV4-1	TRBJ1-5	TRBD1	TGCGCCAGCAGTCAACGAGGGACAGGGAACCAGCCCCAGCATTTT	CASSQRGTGNQPQHF
many	TRBV29-1	TRBJ2-5	-	TGCAGCGCCGGACAGCAAGAGACCCAGTACTTC	CSAGQQETQYF
many	TRBV7-2	TRBJ1-5	TRBD1	TGTGCCAGCAGCCCCTGGACAGGGGGCGATCAGCCCCAGCATTTT	CASSPWTGGDQPQHF
few	TRBV19	TRBJ2-2	-	TGTGCCAGTAGTCTTGTAAACACCGGGGAGCTGTTTTTT	CASSLVNTGELFF
few	TRBV3-1	TRBJ2-3	-	TGTGCCAGCGGGGGAGGGGGTACGCAGTATTTT	CASGGGGTQYF